This is a list of T cell receptor beta chains from one sample in a study of CD8+ T cells in alopecia areata. Generated by immunoSEQ multiplex PCR, the TCRdb table keeps only in-frame clones and is missing some. The sample yields roughly 200,000 clones, 40% to 65% seen once. The specimen was CD8+ T cells sorted from blood, collected at week 24, from a patient treated with tofacitinib. The origin of the receptors is a human donor with alopecia areata. Each CDR3 is given with its conserved first and last residue. Fields, in order: J gene, V gene, CDR3 protein.

j_gene: TRBJ1-5; v_gene: TRBV5-6; CDR3aa: CASSLGQGSRPQHF
j_gene: TRBJ2-1; v_gene: TRBV6-6; CDR3aa: CATTYSPSYNEQFF
j_gene: TRBJ2-7; v_gene: TRBV7-2; CDR3aa: CASSARDSYEQYF
j_gene: TRBJ1-1; v_gene: TRBV7-2; CDR3aa: CASSFTGAEAFF
j_gene: TRBJ1-2; v_gene: TRBV11-2; CDR3aa: CASSLDGVGITF
j_gene: TRBJ2-7; v_gene: TRBV4-1; CDR3aa: CASSQGVDGSYEQYF
j_gene: TRBJ1-1; v_gene: TRBV13; CDR3aa: CASSRGVEAFF
j_gene: TRBJ2-7; v_gene: TRBV27; CDR3aa: CASRGQGTYEQYF
j_gene: TRBJ1-2; v_gene: TRBV29-1; CDR3aa: CSVEETGWSYGYTF
j_gene: TRBJ1-1; v_gene: TRBV7-9; CDR3aa: CASSGTANTEAFF
j_gene: TRBJ2-2; v_gene: TRBV5-3; CDR3aa: CARSFTGTGELFF
j_gene: TRBJ2-3; v_gene: TRBV10-3; CDR3aa: CAISENRDYTDTQYF
j_gene: TRBJ1-2; v_gene: TRBV13; CDR3aa: CASSTNPPGPNYGYTF
j_gene: TRBJ2-1; v_gene: TRBV6-5; CDR3aa: CASSYSAGPSYNEQFF
j_gene: TRBJ1-2; v_gene: TRBV29-1; CDR3aa: CSVEDLDEGALSYGYTF
j_gene: TRBJ2-7; v_gene: TRBV4-1; CDR3aa: CASSHAGTGLTYEQYF
j_gene: TRBJ2-3; v_gene: TRBV11-2; CDR3aa: CASSLDWRTDTQYF
j_gene: TRBJ2-2; v_gene: TRBV27; CDR3aa: CASSLIAITSGELFF
j_gene: TRBJ2-7; v_gene: TRBV19; CDR3aa: CASSIDRGPAEQYF
j_gene: TRBJ2-1; v_gene: TRBV10-1; CDR3aa: CASSEKRGGNEQFF
j_gene: TRBJ2-4; v_gene: TRBV14; CDR3aa: CASSQAGRQYF
j_gene: TRBJ1-2; v_gene: TRBV13; CDR3aa: CASSLRGGLVSYGYTF
j_gene: TRBJ1-5; v_gene: TRBV4-3; CDR3aa: CASSQDLNQPQHF
j_gene: TRBJ2-1; v_gene: TRBV7-3; CDR3aa: CASSLIGNEQFF
j_gene: TRBJ1-6; v_gene: TRBV2; CDR3aa: CASSGGRVSNSPLHF
j_gene: TRBJ2-5; v_gene: TRBV6-1; CDR3aa: CASSEAGLRQATQYF
j_gene: TRBJ1-1; v_gene: TRBV11-2; CDR3aa: CASSHGGIEAFF
j_gene: TRBJ1-1; v_gene: TRBV29-1; CDR3aa: CSAYQGNTEAFF
j_gene: TRBJ2-3; v_gene: TRBV29-1; CDR3aa: CSVTSGGATDTQYF
j_gene: TRBJ2-3; v_gene: TRBV27; CDR3aa: CASSTLAGESTDTQYF
j_gene: TRBJ1-1; v_gene: TRBV5-1; CDR3aa: CASSLGQGETEAFF
j_gene: TRBJ2-7; v_gene: TRBV7-8; CDR3aa: CASISNELSYEQYF
j_gene: TRBJ1-2; v_gene: TRBV29-1; CDR3aa: CSVENRDRGYTF
j_gene: TRBJ2-1; v_gene: TRBV30; CDR3aa: CAWAGTPFSYNEQFF
j_gene: TRBJ1-5; v_gene: TRBV19; CDR3aa: CASSISSNQPQHF
j_gene: TRBJ2-6; v_gene: TRBV4-3; CDR3aa: CASSQDEGTGANVLTF
j_gene: TRBJ2-2; v_gene: TRBV29-1; CDR3aa: CSVRISNTGELFF
j_gene: TRBJ2-3; v_gene: TRBV13; CDR3aa: CASSPLVEDTQYF
j_gene: TRBJ2-7; v_gene: TRBV27; CDR3aa: CASSFSGFEQYF
j_gene: TRBJ2-7; v_gene: TRBV30; CDR3aa: CAWSVRPGAEQYF
j_gene: TRBJ1-5; v_gene: TRBV19; CDR3aa: CASSPGGDSNQPQHF
j_gene: TRBJ2-6; v_gene: TRBV11-2; CDR3aa: CASSLGGSGANVLTF
j_gene: TRBJ2-2; v_gene: TRBV9; CDR3aa: CASSSGTSPLNTGELFF
j_gene: TRBJ1-1; v_gene: TRBV29-1; CDR3aa: CSVSYTEAFF
j_gene: TRBJ1-5; v_gene: TRBV27; CDR3aa: CASSSLGGSNQPQHF
j_gene: TRBJ1-6; v_gene: TRBV13; CDR3aa: CASRSSYNSPLHF
j_gene: TRBJ2-2; v_gene: TRBV13; CDR3aa: CASSPTGDRLGAGELFF
j_gene: TRBJ2-5; v_gene: TRBV4-1; CDR3aa: CASSQDLEETQHF
j_gene: TRBJ1-2; v_gene: TRBV15; CDR3aa: CATSSAHGATYGYTF
j_gene: TRBJ1-1; v_gene: TRBV7-9; CDR3aa: CASSLEQAGTEAFF
j_gene: TRBJ2-1; v_gene: TRBV14; CDR3aa: CASSPGWNNEQFF
j_gene: TRBJ2-3; v_gene: TRBV7-9; CDR3aa: CASSLISGDTQYF
j_gene: TRBJ1-4; v_gene: TRBV6-6; CDR3aa: CASRTGAEKLFF
j_gene: TRBJ2-5; v_gene: TRBV7-5; CDR3aa: CASSETGGGETQYF
j_gene: TRBJ1-4; v_gene: TRBV9; CDR3aa: CASSPQDRDREKLFF
j_gene: TRBJ2-1; v_gene: TRBV5-6; CDR3aa: CASSLALAGGPGEQFF
j_gene: TRBJ1-2; v_gene: TRBV7-2; CDR3aa: CASSFPRDLPNYGYTF
j_gene: TRBJ2-1; v_gene: TRBV4-1; CDR3aa: CASGQDQGGSYNEQFF
j_gene: TRBJ1-5; v_gene: TRBV2; CDR3aa: CASSSTRPTGGNQPQHF